These 24 T cell receptor beta chains share one sample of origin, sequenced in a study of T cell changes during pregnancy in multiple sclerosis. TCRdb keeps only in-frame clones here, not all; method: immunoSEQ multiplex PCR. The table lists around 40,000 clones, approximately 92% of them singletons. The sample here was CD8+ T cells from peripheral blood mononuclear cells, taken before pregnancy. These receptors all come from a female donor with multiple sclerosis, enrolled in a pregnancy study.

CDR3 nucleotides: TGTGCCAGCAGCCCGCGGGTTGGTAGCTCAATGGGGTACGAGCAGTACTTC. This sequence encodes CASSPRVGSSMGYEQYF. This chain uses TRBV7-8 with TRBJ2-7, with TRBD2 as a possible D gene (5 bases). This CDR3 spans 17 amino acids. Trimming took 5 bases from V and 4 from J, leaving 24 bases between them. Germline values: CDR1 SGHVS, CDR2 FQNEAQ.

This chain links TRBV4-1 with TRBJ1-5; D might be TRBD1 (5 bases). Germline V lookup: CDR1 MGHRA, CDR2 YSYEKL. The CDR3 sequence is 14 residues long. The germline V and J ends were trimmed by 3 bases and 6 bases, with 12 bases remaining between them. The CDR3 loop is CASSQAGSFQPQHF. The CDR3 nucleotides are TGCGCCAGCAGCCAGGCAGGGTCCTTTCAGCCCCAGCATTTT.

This chain joins TRBV11-2 and TRBJ2-7, with 13 bases lining up with TRBD2. Looked up from germline, CDR1 is SGHAT and CDR2 is FQNNGV. The CDR3 runs to 16 residues. V lost 5 bases and J lost 3; bases outside the gene matches: 7. The CDR3 DNA is TGTGCCAGCAGCCCCCAACTAGCGGGGGGGGACTACGAGCAGTACTTC. It translates to CASSPQLAGGDYEQYF.

The chain links TRBV27 to TRBJ1-1, with D possibly matching TRBD1 (5 bases). Trimming removed 6 bases at V and 4 bases at J, with 9 bases between. The CDR3 is made up of 12 amino acids. Germline V gene lookup returns CDR1 MNHEY and CDR2 SMNVEV (reference sequence). Here the CDR3 DNA reads TGTGCCAGCAGAAGGGGTGGCACTGAAGCTTTCTTT. Its protein product is CASRRGGTEAFF.

This rearrangement joins TRBV9 to TRBJ2-5; the D is unclear. CDR1 and CDR2 (germline): SGDLS, YYNGEE. V was clipped by 0 bases and J by 2 bases, with 8 bases between them. The CDR3 has 14 amino acids. The CDR3 coding sequence is TGTGCCAGCAGCGTAGGCCCTAGTCAAGAGACCCAGTACTTC. Translating it yields CASSVGPSQETQYF.

The CDR3 DNA is TGTGCCAGCAGCCGAAGAATGGCTGCTGAAGCTTTCTTT. Translating gives CASSRRMAAEAFF. The chain links TRBV7-6 to TRBJ1-1; no reliable D call. V lost 5 bases and J lost 6, with 13 bases in between. The germline V gene encodes CDR1 SGHVS and CDR2 FNYEAQ. The CDR3 has 13 amino acids.

The V gene is TRBV6-5, the J gene TRBJ2-5; TRBD2 is a possible D gene (7 bases). Trimming took 4 bases from V and 5 from J, leaving 20 bases between them. The CDR3 contains 16 residues. The germline V gene encodes CDR1 MNHEY and CDR2 SVGAGI. CDR3 sequence (DNA): TGTGCCAGCAGTTCCAAGGGGGGTGGACTAGGGGAGACCCAGTACTTC. Protein product: CASSSKGGGLGETQYF.

The chain links TRBV2 to TRBJ1-5, with D perhaps TRBD1 (5 bases). The CDR3 length is 13 residues. CDR1 and CDR2 from the germline V gene are SNHLY and FYNNEI. V lost 8 bases to trimming and J lost 2 bases, with 10 bases between them. The CDR3: CASGAWGNQPQHF. As DNA, the CDR3 is TGTGCCAGCGGGGCCTGGGGCAATCAGCCCCAGCATTTT.

This clone was recorded once. V and J are TRBV10-2 and TRBJ2-1; D possibly corresponds to TRBD1 (5 bases). V was trimmed by 3 bases and J by 8 bases, leaving 11 bases between them. The germline V gene has CDR1 WSHSY and CDR2 SAAADI. CDR3 size: 13 residues. The CDR3 is CASSDMGRDEQFF. CDR3 coding DNA: TGCGCCAGCAGTGATATGGGGCGTGATGAGCAGTTCTTC.

V and J are TRBV9 and TRBJ1-5; D may be TRBD1 (6 bases). The length of the CDR3 is 14 residues. Per germline, CDR1 SGDLS and CDR2 YYNGEE. Trimming pared 4 bases from V and 7 bases from J, leaving 15 bases between. The CDR3 region is CASSPSGGGQPQHF. In DNA, the CDR3 is TGTGCCAGCAGCCCCAGCGGGGGCGGGCAGCCCCAGCATTTT.

V gene TRBV25-1 combines with J gene TRBJ1-1; D not certain. Trimming removed 7 bases at V and 5 bases at J, with 14 bases between. Germline V lookup: CDR1 MGHDK, CDR2 SYGVNS. The CDR3 has 13 amino acids. This CDR3 is CASTSGVVTEAFF. The CDR3 nucleotides are TGTGCCAGCACGAGCGGCGTGGTTACTGAAGCTTTCTTT. Together with reference TRBV25-1 and TRBJ1-1, the CDR3 gives the full variable domain: EADIYQTPRYLVIGTGKKITLECSQTMGHDKMYWYQQDPGMELHLIHYSYGVNSTEKGDLSSESTVSRIRTEHFPLTLESARPSHTSQYLCASTSGVVTEAFFGQGTRLTVV.

The V and J genes are TRBV10-2 and TRBJ2-7, with TRBD2 identical over 7 bases. This CDR3 contains 14 residues. V shed 5 bases and J 2 bases; nucleotides not matched to a gene: 6. CDR1 is WSHSY, CDR2 SAAADI, per germline. CDR3 residues: CASSPAGLTYEQYF. The DNA for the CDR3 is TGCGCCAGCAGTCCAGCGGGACTTACCTACGAGCAGTACTTC.

The rearrangement joins TRBV19 to TRBJ2-7; 12 bases line up with TRBD2. Germline V gives CDR1 LNHDA, CDR2 SQIVND (reference sequence). V shed 5 bases and J 0 bases; nucleotides not matched to a gene: 2. The CDR3 contains 15 residues. CDR3 sequence (DNA): TGTGCCAGTAGTTCTAGCGGGGGGGCCTCCTACGAGCAGTACTTC. It specifies CASSSSGGASYEQYF.

The chain employs TRBV28 and TRBJ1-2, with TRBD1 identical over 7 bases. CDR1 is MDHEN, CDR2 SYDVKM, per germline. The CDR3 has 15 residues. V was clipped by 5 bases and J by 3 bases; unmatched bases: 9. CDR3 bases: TGTGCCAGCAGTGCCCACAGGGGATCAGACTATGGCTACACCTTC. Translated, it gives CASSAHRGSDYGYTF.

The rearrangement links TRBV4-2 to TRBJ1-1; D not certain. The length of the CDR3 is 15 residues. The V end was cut by 0 bases, the J end by 1 base, with 9 bases between. Germline V gives CDR1 LGHNA, CDR2 YNFKEQ. CDR3 in amino acids: CASSQDTRGNTEAFF. DNA of the CDR3: TGTGCCAGCAGCCAAGATACAAGAGGGAACACTGAAGCTTTCTTT.

This clone was seen a few times. The chain joins TRBV14 to TRBJ2-7; 10 nucleotides match TRBD2. V lost 5 bases and J lost 0; bases outside the gene matches: 7. Germline CDR1 reads SGHDN; CDR2 reads FVKESK. The CDR3 has 16 residues. The chain's CDR3 is CASSGETSGHSYEQYF. CDR3 bases: TGTGCCAGCAGCGGAGAGACTAGCGGGCACTCCTACGAGCAGTACTTC. The full variable domain, with the rest looked up from reference TRBV14 and TRBJ2-7, is EAGVTQFPSHSVIEKGQTVTLRCDPISGHDNLYWYRRVMGKEIKFLLHFVKESKQDESGMPNNRFLAERTGGTYSTLKVQPAELEDSGVYFCASSGETSGHSYEQYFGPGTRLTVT.

The rearrangement joins TRBV4-2 to TRBJ2-1; 8 nucleotides agree with TRBD2. The CDR3 runs 16 residues. Germline V gene data show CDR1 as LGHNA and CDR2 as YNFKEQ. Germline trimming cut 1 base from V and 3 bases from J; bases unmatched to any gene: 5. CDR3 sequence: CASSQATSGLYNEQFF. The CDR3 coding sequence is TGTGCCAGCAGCCAAGCAACTAGCGGTCTCTACAATGAGCAGTTCTTC.

V and J are TRBV15 and TRBJ2-3; D might be TRBD2 (6 bases). The CDR3 length is 16 residues. Trimming stripped 1 base from V and 4 bases from J, with 15 bases between. Germline CDR1 LNHNV, CDR2 YYDKDF (reference sequence). The CDR3 region is CATSRARETVADTQYF. The CDR3 nucleotides are TGTGCCACCAGCAGAGCCCGGGAGACGGTGGCAGATACGCAGTATTTT.

The chain combines TRBV7-9 with TRBJ2-5; tentatively, D is TRBD2 (6 bases). Germline V gives CDR1 SEHNR, CDR2 FQNEAQ (reference sequence). The CDR3 is 14 amino acids. V shed 1 base and J shed 0 bases, with 6 bases lying between them. The CDR3 region has the DNA TGTGCCAGCAGCTTAGTAGCGGACCAAGAGACCCAGTACTTC. Its translation: CASSLVADQETQYF.

The CDR3 DNA sequence: TGTGCCAGCTCCTTGGGGGGGCAGGGAGAGCAGTACTTC. The encoded protein is CASSLGGQGEQYF. The chain carries TRBV27 and TRBJ2-7, with D maybe TRBD2 (7 bases). V lost 8 bases and J 7 bases, leaving 18 bases between the germline ends. CDR3 length equals 13 residues. Germline CDR1 reads MNHEY; CDR2 reads SMNVEV (reference sequence).

This chain uses TRBV27 with TRBJ1-4, with TRBD1 as a possible D gene (6 bases). The CDR3 is made up of 17 amino acids. Trimming shortened V by 0 bases and J by 7 bases, and 18 bases separated the two germline ends. The V gene's germline CDR1 is MNHEY and CDR2 SMNVEV (reference sequence). CDR3 nucleotide sequence: TGTGCCAGCAGTTTATCGGCGCACCGGGTCAGGGGTGAAAAACTGTTTTTT. Its translation: CASSLSAHRVRGEKLFF.

The chain combines TRBV9 with TRBJ2-7; tentative D call: TRBD2 (6 bases). The V and J ends lost 0 bases and 3 bases respectively, with 13 bases between them. The CDR3 length is 15 residues. In germline, CDR1 is SGDLS, CDR2 YYNGEE. For the CDR3, the DNA is TGTGCCAGCAGCGTAGGGTATAGCGGCGTCTACGAGCAGTACTTC. It specifies CASSVGYSGVYEQYF.

The chain couples TRBV7-2 to TRBJ2-5; TRBD1 might be the D (5 bases). Trimming removed 2 bases from V and 5 bases from J, with 12 bases in between. This CDR3 is 14 amino acids long. Germline CDR1 is SGHTA and CDR2 is FQGNSA. For the CDR3, the DNA is TGTGCCAGCAGCTTAAACAGGCGGATGGAGACCCAGTACTTC. Protein product: CASSLNRRMETQYF.

This chain's CDR3 is CASSLPLAGDRETQYF. CDR3 nucleotide sequence: TGTGCCAGCAGCTTACCCCTAGCGGGAGACCGGGAGACCCAGTACTTC. The rearrangement joins TRBV7-9 to TRBJ2-5, with 10 nucleotides matching TRBD2. This CDR3 spans 16 amino acids. V was clipped by 2 bases and J by 5 bases; unmatched bases: 8. Germline CDR1 SEHNR, CDR2 FQNEAQ (reference sequence).